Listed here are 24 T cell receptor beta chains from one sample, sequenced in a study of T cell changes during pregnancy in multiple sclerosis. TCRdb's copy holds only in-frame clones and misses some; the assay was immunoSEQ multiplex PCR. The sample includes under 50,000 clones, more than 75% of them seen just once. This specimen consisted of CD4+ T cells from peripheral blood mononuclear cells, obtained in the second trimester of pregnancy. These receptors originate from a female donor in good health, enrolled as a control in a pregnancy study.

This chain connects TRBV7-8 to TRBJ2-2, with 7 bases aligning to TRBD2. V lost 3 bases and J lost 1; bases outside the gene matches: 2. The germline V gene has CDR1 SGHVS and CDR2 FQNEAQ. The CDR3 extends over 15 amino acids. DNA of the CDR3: TGTGCCAGCAGCTTGACTAGCTGGAACACCGGGGAGCTGTTTTTT. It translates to CASSLTSWNTGELFF.

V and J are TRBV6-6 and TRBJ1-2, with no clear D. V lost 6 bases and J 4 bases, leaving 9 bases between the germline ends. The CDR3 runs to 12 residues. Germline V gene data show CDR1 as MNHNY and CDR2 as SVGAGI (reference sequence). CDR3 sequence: CASSGYGYGYTF. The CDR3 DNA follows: TGTGCCAGCAGCGGTTACGGCTATGGCTACACCTTC.

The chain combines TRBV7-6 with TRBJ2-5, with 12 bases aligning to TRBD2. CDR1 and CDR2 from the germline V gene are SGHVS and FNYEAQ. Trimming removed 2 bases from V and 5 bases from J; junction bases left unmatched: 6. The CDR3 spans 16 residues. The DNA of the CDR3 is TGTGCCAGCAGCTTAAGCGGGCTAGCGGGGGGGGAGACCCAGTACTTC. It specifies CASSLSGLAGGETQYF.

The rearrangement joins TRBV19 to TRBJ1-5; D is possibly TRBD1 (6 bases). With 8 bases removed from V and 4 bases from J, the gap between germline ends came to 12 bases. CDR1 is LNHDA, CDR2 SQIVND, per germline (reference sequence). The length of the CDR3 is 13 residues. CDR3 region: CASHDRRNQPQHF. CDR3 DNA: TGTGCCAGTCATGACAGGAGGAATCAGCCCCAGCATTTT.

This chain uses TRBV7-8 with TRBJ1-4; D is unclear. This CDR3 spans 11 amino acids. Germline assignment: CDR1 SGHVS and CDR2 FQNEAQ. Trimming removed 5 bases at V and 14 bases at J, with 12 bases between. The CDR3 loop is CASSLGFGLFF. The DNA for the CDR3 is TGTGCCAGCAGCCTAGGCTTCGGGCTGTTTTTT. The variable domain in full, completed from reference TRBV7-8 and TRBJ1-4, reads GAGVSQSPRYKVAKRGQDVALRCDPISGHVSLFWYQQALGQGPEFLTYFQNEAQLDKSGLPSDRFFAERPEGSVSTLKIQRTQQEDSAVYLCASSLGFGLFFGSGTQLSVL.

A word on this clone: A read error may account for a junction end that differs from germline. The CDR3 region is CASSARENTEAFF. The CDR3 DNA follows: TGTGCTAGCAGCGCCCGGGAGAACACTGAAGCTTTCTTT. This sequence joins TRBV7-7 and TRBJ1-1, with D uncertain. The germline CDR1 and CDR2 sequences are SSHAT and FNYEAQ (reference sequence). The length of the CDR3 is 13 residues. Full variable domain (outside the CDR3, taken from reference TRBV7-7 and TRBJ1-1): GAGVSQSPRYKVTKRGQDVTLRCDPISSHATLYWYQQALGQGPEFLTYFNYEAQPDKSGLPSDRFSAERPEGSISTLTIQRTEQRDSAMYRCASSARENTEAFFGQGTRLTVV.

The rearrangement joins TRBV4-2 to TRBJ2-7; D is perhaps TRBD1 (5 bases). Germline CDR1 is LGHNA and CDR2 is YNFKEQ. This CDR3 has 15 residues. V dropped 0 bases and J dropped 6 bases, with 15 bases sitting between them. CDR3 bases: TGTGCCAGCAGCCAAGACTTGGTAGGGGATGGCGAGCAGTACTTC. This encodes CASSQDLVGDGEQYF.

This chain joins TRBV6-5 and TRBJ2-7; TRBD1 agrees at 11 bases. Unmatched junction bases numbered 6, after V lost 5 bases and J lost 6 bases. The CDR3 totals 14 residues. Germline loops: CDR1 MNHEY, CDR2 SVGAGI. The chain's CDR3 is CASSAPGTGGEQYF. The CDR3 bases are TGTGCCAGCAGTGCACCCGGGACAGGGGGCGAGCAGTACTTC.

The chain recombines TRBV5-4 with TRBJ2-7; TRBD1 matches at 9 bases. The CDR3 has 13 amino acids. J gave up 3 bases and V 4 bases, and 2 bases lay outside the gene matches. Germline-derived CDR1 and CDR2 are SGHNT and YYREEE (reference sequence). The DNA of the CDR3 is TGTGCCAGCAGCAGACAGGGGGTCTACGAGCAGTACTTC. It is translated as CASSRQGVYEQYF.

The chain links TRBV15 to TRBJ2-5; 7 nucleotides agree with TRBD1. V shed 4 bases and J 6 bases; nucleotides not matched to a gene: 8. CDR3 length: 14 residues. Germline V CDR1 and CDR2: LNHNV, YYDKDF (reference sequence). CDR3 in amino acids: CATSIDRAGKTQYF. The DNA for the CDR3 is TGTGCCACCAGCATTGACAGGGCTGGAAAGACCCAGTACTTC.

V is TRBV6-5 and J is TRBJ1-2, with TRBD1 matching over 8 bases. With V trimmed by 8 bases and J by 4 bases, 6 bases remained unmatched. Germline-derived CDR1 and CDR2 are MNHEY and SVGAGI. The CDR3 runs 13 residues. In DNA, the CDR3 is TGTGCCAGCCGCTCGACAGGGGTCTATGGCTACACCTTC. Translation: CASRSTGVYGYTF.

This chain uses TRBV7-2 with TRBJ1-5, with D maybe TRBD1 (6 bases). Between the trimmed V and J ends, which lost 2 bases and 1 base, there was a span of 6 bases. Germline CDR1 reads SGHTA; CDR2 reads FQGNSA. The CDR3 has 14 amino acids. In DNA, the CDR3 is TGTGCCAGCAGCTTACAGGGGAGCAATCAGCCCCAGCATTTT. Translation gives CASSLQGSNQPQHF.

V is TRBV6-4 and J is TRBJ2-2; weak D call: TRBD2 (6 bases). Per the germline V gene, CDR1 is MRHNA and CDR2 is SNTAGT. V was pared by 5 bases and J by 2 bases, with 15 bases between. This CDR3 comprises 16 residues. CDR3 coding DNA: TGTGCCAGCAGTACACTAGCTGAGGGCAACACCGGGGAGCTGTTTTTT. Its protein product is CASSTLAEGNTGELFF.

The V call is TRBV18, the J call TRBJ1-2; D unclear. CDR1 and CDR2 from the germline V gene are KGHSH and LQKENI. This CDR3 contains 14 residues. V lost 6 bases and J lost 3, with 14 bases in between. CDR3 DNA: TGTGCCAGCTCCTTGACCCCGCAGGACTATGGCTACACCTTC. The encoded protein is CASSLTPQDYGYTF.

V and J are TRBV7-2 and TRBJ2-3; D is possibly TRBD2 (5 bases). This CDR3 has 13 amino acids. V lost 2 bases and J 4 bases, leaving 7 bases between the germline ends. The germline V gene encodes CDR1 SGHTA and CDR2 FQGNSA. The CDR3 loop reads CASSLPGSDTQYF. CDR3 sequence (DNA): TGTGCCAGCAGCTTACCGGGATCAGATACGCAGTATTTT.

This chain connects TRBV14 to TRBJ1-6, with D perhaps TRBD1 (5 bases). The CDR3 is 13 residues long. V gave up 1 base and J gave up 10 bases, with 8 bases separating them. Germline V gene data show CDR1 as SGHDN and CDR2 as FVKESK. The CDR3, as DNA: TGTGCCAGCAGCCAAGGCCAGGGATCACCCCTCCACTTT. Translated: CASSQGQGSPLHF.

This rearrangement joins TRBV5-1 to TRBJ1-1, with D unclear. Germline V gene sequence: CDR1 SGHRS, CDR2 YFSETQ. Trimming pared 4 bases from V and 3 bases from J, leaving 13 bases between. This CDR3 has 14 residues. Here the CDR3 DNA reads TGCGCCAGCAGCCCTAGCACCCAATACACTGAAGCTTTCTTT. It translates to CASSPSTQYTEAFF.

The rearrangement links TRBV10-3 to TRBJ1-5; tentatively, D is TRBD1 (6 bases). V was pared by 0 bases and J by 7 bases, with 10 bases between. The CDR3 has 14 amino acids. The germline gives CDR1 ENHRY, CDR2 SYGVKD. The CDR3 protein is CAISESAGVQPQHF. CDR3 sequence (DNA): TGTGCCATCAGTGAGTCGGCAGGGGTCCAGCCCCAGCATTTT.

This CDR3 reads CASSQDQRTSYGYTF. The DNA for the CDR3 is TGTGCCAGCAGCCAAGATCAGCGGACCTCCTATGGCTACACCTTC. The rearrangement joins TRBV4-2 to TRBJ1-2; D not certain. Germline V gives CDR1 LGHNA, CDR2 YNFKEQ. The CDR3 has 15 amino acids. V gave up 0 bases and J gave up 4 bases, with 12 bases separating them.

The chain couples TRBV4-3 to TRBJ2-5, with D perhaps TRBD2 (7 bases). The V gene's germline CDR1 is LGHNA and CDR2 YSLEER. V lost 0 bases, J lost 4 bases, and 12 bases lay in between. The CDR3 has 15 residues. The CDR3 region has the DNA TGCGCCAGCAGCCAAGAGGGGGGGCGCCTAGAGACCCAGTACTTC. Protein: CASSQEGGRLETQYF.

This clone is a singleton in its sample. The CDR3 loop reads CSSRPTGIETQYF. In DNA, the CDR3 is TGCAGCTCCAGGCCAACGGGGATAGAGACCCAGTACTTC. The chain uses TRBV29-1 and TRBJ2-5; tentative D call: TRBD2 (5 bases). The germline V gene has CDR1 SQVTM and CDR2 ANQGSEA. The CDR3 runs to 13 residues. Deletions cut 8 bases from V and 4 bases from J, with 17 bases between.

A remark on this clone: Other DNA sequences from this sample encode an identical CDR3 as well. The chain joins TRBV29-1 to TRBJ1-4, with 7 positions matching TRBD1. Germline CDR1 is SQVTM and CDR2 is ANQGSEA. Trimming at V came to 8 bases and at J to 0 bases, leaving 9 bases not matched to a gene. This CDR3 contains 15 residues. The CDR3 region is CSIRQGPATNEKLFF. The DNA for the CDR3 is TGCAGCATTCGACAGGGCCCTGCAACTAATGAAAAACTGTTTTTT.

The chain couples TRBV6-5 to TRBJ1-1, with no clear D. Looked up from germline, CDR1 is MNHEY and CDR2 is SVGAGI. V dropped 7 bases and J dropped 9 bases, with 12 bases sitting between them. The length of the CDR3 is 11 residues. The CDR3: CASTLNSQAFF. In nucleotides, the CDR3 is TGTGCCAGCACCTTAAATTCCCAAGCTTTCTTT.

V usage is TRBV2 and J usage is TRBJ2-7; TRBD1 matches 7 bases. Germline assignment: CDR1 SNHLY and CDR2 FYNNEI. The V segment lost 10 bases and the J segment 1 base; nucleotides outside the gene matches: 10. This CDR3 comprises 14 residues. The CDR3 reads CATARDRGSYEQYF. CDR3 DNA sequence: TGTGCCACCGCCCGGGACAGAGGGTCCTACGAGCAGTACTTC.